This T cell receptor beta chain came from a study of CD8 T cells in Susac syndrome. Across the study: Treatment status at blood draw for the Susac syndrome patients was therapy-naive, corticosteroids, or intravenous immunoglobulin alone.

RNA, at about 0.45 to 1 ug, was reverse transcribed with random hexamers. TCRdb recomputed calls from the immunoSEQ multiplex PCR reads with MiXCR, one row per CDR3 protein. The top ten hold roughly 0.098% of the sample, which has about 190,000 distinct CDR3 sequences, approximately 94% seen once. CDR3 length: 15 amino acids. Trimming took off 0 bases at V and 0 bases at J, with 6 bases between the two ends. Germline CDR1 reads LGHNA; CDR2 reads YSLEER. The receptor comes from a human donor with Susac syndrome. Sequenced material: CD4+ T cells from PBMCs. J is TRBJ2-4 and V is TRBV4-3, with D unclear. In nucleotides, the CDR3 is TGCGCCAGCAGCCAAGATCACCTAGCCAAAAACATTCAGTACTTC. It specifies CASSQDHLAKNIQYF.